This T cell receptor beta chain was captured in a study of T cell changes during pregnancy in multiple sclerosis. TCRdb keeps only in-frame clones here, not all; method: immunoSEQ multiplex PCR. The sample lists 79,000 or so clones; approximately 86% were seen once. Looked up from germline, CDR1 is SGHDT and CDR2 is YYEEEE. The CDR3 sequence is 14 residues long. V was clipped by 3 bases and J by 3 bases, with 10 bases between them. This clonotype was obtained from a female donor with multiple sclerosis, enrolled in a pregnancy study. Specimen: peripheral blood, collected before pregnancy. V gene TRBV5-6 combines with J gene TRBJ1-3, with D maybe TRBD1 (5 bases). The CDR3 region is CASSSPGGGNTIYF. The CDR3 DNA sequence: TGTGCCAGCAGCTCCCCCGGGGGTGGAAACACCATATATTTT.